The clone carrying this T cell receptor beta chain occurred many times. Its antigen is undetermined. These data are taken from a study of T-cell reconstitution after alpha-beta-depleted transplantation in children. This sample's TCRbeta library carried unique molecular identifier barcodes. One entry per CDR3 protein, called by TCRdb with MiXCR from the PCR reads. This table holds 200,000 to 250,000 distinct CDR3 sequences, roughly a tenth found once. General study findings and limits: High day-60 TCRbeta diversity in some patients came from surviving recipient T cells and thymic progenitors. After transplant, at about two months, alpha-beta T cells were reportedly derived from several hundred expanded graft clones. At one year after transplant, newly produced T cells mostly accounted for T-cell counts and diversity.

The CDR3 has 13 amino acids. CDR1 and CDR2 from the germline V gene are DFQATT and SNEGSKA (reference sequence). V lost 5 bases to trimming and J lost 8 bases; unmatched junction nucleotides: 8. This receptor was obtained from a child younger than two with acute myeloid leukemia, due to receive a stem cell transplant. This chain joins TRBV20-1 and TRBJ1-1; 10 nucleotides align to TRBD1. Sample: PBMCs, taken before TCRalphabeta/CD19-depleted stem cell transplant. The CDR3, as DNA: TGCAGTGCTCCCGCCGGGACAGGGGACGAAGCTTTCTTT. This codes for CSAPAGTGDEAFF.